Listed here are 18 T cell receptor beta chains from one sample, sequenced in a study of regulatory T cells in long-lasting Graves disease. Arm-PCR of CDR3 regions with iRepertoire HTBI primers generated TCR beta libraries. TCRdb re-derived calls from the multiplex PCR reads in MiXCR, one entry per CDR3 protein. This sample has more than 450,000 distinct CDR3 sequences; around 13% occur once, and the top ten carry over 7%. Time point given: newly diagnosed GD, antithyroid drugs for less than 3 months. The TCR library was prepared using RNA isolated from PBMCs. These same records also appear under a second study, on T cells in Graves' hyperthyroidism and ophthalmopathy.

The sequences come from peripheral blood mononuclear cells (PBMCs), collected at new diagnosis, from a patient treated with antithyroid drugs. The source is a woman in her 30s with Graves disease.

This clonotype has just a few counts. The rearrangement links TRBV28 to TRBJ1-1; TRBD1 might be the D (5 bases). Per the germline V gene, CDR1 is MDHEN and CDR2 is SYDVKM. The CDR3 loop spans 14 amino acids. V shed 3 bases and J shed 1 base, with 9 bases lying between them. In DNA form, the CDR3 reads TGTGCCAGCAGTTTTAGTAGGGGGAACACTGAAGCTTTCTTT. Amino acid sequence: CASSFSRGNTEAFF.

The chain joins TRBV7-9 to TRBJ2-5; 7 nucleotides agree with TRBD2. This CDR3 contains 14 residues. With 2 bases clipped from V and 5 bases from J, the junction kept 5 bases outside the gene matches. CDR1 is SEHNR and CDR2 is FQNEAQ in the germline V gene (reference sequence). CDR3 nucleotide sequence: TGTGCCAGCAGCTTACCAGCGGGGAGGGAGACCCAGTACTTC. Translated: CASSLPAGRETQYF.

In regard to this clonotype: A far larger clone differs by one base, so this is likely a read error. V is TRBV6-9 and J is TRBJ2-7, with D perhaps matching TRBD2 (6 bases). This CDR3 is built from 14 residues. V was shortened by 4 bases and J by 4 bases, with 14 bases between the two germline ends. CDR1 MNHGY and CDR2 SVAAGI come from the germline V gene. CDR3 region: CASSSSGGWYEQYF. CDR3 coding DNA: TGTGCCAGCAGTTCGAGCGGAGGGTGGTACGAGCAGTACTTC.

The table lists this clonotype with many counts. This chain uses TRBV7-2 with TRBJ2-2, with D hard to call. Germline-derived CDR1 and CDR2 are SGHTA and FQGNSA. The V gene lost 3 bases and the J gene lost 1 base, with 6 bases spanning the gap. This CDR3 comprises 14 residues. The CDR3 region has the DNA TGTGCCAGCAGCTTTTACGAGAACACCGGGGAGCTGTTTTTT. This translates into CASSFYENTGELFF.

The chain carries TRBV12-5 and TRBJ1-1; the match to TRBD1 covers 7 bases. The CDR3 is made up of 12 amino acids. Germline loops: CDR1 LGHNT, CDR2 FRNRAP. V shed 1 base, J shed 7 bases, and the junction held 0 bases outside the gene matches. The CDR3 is CASGLGDSEAFF. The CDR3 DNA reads TGTGCTAGTGGTTTGGGGGACAGTGAAGCTTTCTTT.

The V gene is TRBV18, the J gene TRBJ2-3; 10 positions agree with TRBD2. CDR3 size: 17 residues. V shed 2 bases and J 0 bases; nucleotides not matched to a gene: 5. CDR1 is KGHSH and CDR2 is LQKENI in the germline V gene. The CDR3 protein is CASSPTATSGSTDTQYF. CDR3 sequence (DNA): TGTGCCAGCTCACCAACTGCGACTAGCGGGAGCACAGATACGCAGTATTTT.

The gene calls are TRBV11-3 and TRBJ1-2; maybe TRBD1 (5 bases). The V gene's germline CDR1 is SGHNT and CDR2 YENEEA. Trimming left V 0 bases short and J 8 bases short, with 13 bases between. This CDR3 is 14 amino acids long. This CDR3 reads CASSLDQGMQGYTF. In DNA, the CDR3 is TGTGCCAGCAGCTTAGACCAGGGTATGCAGGGCTACACCTTC.

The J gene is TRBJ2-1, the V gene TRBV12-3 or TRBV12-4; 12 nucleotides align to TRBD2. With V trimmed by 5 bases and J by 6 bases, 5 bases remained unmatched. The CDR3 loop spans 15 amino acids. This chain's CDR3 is CASSRLAGEFNEQFF. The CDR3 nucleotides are TGTGCCAGCAGTCGACTAGCGGGAGAGTTCAATGAGCAGTTCTTC.

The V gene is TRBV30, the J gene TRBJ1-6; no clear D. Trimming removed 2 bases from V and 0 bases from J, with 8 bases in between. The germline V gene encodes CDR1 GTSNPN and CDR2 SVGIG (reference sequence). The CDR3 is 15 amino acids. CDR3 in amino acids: CAWSTGVSYNSPLHF. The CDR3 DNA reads TGTGCCTGGAGTACCGGCGTCTCCTATAATTCACCCCTCCACTTT.

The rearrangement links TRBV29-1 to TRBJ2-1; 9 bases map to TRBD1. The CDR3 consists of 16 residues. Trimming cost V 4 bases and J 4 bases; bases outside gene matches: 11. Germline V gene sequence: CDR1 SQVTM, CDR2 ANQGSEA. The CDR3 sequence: CSVGGTRDRVYNEQFF. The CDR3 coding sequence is TGCAGCGTTGGGGGAACCCGGGACAGGGTTTACAATGAGCAGTTCTTC.

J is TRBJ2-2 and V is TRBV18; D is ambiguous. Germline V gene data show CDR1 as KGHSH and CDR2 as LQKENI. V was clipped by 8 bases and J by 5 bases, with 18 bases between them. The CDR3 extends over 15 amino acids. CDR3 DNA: TGTGCCAGCAGCTCATACCCCGTGGCGACCGGGGAGCTGTTTTTT. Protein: CASSSYPVATGELFF.

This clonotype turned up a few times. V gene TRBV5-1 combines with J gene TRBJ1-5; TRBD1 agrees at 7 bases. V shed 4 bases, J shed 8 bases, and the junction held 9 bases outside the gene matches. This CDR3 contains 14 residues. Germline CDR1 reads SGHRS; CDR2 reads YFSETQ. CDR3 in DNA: TGCGCCAGCAGCGGCGGGACAGCCAACGAGCCCCAGCATTTT. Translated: CASSGGTANEPQHF.

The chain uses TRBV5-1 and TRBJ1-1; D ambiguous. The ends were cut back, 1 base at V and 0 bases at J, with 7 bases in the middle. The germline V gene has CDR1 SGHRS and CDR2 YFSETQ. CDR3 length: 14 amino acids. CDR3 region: CASSLSQMNTEAFF. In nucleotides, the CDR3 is TGCGCCAGCAGCTTGTCACAGATGAACACTGAAGCTTTCTTT.

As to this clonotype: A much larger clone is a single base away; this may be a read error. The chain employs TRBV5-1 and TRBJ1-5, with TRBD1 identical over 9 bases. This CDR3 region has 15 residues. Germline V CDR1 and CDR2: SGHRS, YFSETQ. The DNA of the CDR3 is TGCGCCAGCAGCCCCGGGACAGGGTCGCGGCAGCCCCGGCATTTT. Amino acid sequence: CASSPGTGSRQPRHF.

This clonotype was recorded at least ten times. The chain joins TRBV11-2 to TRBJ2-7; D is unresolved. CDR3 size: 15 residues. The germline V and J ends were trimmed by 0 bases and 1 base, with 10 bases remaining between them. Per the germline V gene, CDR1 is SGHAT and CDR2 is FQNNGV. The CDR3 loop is CASSLDESSSYEQYF. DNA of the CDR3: TGTGCCAGCAGCTTAGATGAGAGCTCTTCCTACGAGCAGTACTTC.

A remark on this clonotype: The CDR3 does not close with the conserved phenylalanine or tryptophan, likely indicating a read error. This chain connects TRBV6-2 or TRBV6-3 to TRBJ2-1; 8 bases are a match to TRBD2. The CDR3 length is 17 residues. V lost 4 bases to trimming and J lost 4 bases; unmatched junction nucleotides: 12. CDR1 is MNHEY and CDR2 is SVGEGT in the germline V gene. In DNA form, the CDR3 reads TGTGCCAGCAGTTTCTCCCTCGGGACTAGGGATTACAATGAGCAGTTCCTC. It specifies CASSFSLGTRDYNEQFL.

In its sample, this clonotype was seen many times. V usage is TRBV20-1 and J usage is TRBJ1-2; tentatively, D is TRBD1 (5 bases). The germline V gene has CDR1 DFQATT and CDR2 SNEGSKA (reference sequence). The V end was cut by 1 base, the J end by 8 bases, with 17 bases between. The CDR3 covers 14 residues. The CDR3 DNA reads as TGCAGTGCTAGAGTACAGGCCGTCAGGCGCGGCTACACCTTC. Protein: CSARVQAVRRGYTF.

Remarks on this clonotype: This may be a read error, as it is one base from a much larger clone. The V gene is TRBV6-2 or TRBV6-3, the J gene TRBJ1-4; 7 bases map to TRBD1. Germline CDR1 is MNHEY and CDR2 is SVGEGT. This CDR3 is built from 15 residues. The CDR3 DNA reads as TGTGCCAGCAGGGATACAGGGGCTCCGAATGAAAAACTGTGTTTT. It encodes CASRDTGAPNEKLCF.